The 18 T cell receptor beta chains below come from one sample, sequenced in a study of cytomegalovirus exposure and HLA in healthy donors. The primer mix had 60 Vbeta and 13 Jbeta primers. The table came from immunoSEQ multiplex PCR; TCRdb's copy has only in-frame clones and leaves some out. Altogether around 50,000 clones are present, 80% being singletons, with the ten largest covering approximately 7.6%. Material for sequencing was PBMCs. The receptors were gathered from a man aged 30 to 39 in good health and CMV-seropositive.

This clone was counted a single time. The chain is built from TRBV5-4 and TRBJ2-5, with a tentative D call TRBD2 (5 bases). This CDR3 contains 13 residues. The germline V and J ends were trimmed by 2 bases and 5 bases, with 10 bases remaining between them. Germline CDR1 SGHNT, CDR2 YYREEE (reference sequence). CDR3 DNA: TGTGCCAGCAGCTTCAAGGGAGAGGAGACCCAGTACTTC. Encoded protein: CASSFKGEETQYF.

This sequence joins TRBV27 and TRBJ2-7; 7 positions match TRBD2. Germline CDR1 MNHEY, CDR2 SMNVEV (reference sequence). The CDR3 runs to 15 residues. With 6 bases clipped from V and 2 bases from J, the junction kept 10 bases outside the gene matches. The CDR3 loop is CASRDGLEKAYEQYF. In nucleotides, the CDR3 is TGTGCCAGCAGGGATGGACTAGAGAAAGCCTACGAGCAGTACTTC.

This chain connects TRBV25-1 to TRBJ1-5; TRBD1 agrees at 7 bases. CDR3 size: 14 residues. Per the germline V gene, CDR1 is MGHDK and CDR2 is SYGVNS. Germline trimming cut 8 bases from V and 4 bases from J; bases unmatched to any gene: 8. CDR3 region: CASAGTAQNQPQHF. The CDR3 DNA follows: TGTGCCAGCGCCGGGACAGCTCAAAATCAGCCCCAGCATTTT.

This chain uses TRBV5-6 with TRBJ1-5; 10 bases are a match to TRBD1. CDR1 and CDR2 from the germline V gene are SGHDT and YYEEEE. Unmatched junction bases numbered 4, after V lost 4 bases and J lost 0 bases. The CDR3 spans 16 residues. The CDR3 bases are TGTGCCAGCAGCGACCGGGACAGGGGTAGCAATCAGCCCCAGCATTTT. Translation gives CASSDRDRGSNQPQHF.

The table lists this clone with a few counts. DNA of the CDR3: TGTGCCAGCAGCTTCGATACCGGTAGCAATCAGCCCCAGCATTTT. Translated, it gives CASSFDTGSNQPQHF. This chain links TRBV7-8 with TRBJ1-5, with D hard to call. CDR1 SGHVS and CDR2 FQNEAQ come from the germline V gene. The CDR3 loop spans 15 amino acids. Between the trimmed V and J ends, which lost 3 bases and 0 bases, there was a span of 9 bases.

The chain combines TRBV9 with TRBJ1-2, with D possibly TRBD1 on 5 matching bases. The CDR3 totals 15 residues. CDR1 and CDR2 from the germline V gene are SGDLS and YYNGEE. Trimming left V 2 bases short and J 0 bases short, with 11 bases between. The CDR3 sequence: CASSVEGVPNYGYTF. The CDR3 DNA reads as TGTGCCAGCAGCGTCGAAGGGGTTCCTAACTATGGCTACACCTTC. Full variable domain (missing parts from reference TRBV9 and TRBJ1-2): DSGVTQTPKHLITATGQRVTLRCSPRSGDLSVYWYQQSLDQGLQFLIQYYNGEERAKGNILERFSAQQFPDLHSELNLSSLELGDSALYFCASSVEGVPNYGYTFGSGTRLTVV.

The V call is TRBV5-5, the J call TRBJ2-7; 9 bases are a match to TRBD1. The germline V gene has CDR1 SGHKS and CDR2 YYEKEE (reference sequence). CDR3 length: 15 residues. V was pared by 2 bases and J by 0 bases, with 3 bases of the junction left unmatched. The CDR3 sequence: CASSFGTGISYEQYF. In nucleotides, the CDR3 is TGTGCCAGCAGCTTCGGGACAGGGATCTCCTACGAGCAGTACTTC.

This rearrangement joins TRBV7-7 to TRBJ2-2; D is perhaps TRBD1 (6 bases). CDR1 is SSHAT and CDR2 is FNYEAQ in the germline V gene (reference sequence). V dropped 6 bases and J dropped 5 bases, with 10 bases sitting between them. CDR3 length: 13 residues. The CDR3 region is CASRRGFTGELFF. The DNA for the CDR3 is TGTGCCAGCAGGAGGGGGTTTACCGGGGAGCTGTTTTTT.

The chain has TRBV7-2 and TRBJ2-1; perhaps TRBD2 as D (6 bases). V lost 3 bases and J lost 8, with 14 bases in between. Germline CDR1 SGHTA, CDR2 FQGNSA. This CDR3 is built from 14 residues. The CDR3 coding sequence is TGTGCCAGCAGCTTTATGGGGGGAGTCTATGAGCAGTTCTTC. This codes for CASSFMGGVYEQFF.

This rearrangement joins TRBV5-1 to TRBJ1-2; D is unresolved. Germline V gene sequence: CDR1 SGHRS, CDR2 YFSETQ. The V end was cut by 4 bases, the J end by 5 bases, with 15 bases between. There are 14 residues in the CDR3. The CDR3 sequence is CASSLDTSPYGYTF. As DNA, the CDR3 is TGCGCCAGCAGCCTTGACACCAGTCCATATGGCTACACCTTC.

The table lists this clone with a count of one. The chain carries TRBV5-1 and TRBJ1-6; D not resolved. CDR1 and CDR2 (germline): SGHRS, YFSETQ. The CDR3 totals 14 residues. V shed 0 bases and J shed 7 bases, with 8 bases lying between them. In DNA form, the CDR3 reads TGCGCCAGCAGCTTGGACAGTATGAATTCACCCCTCCACTTT. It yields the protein CASSLDSMNSPLHF.

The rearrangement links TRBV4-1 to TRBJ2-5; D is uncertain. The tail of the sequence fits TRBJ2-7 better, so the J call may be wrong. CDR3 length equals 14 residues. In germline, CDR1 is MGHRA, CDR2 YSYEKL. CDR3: CASSRTLTEYEQYF. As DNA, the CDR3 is TGCGCCAGCAGCCGCACGCTAACAGAGTACGAGCAGTACTTC.

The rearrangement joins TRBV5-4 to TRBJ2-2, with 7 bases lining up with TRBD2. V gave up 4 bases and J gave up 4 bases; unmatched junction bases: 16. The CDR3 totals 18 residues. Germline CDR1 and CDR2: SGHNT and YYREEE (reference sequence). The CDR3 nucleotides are TGTGCCAGCAGCCTTCGGGCTAGCGGATTACGGTTCACCGGGGAGCTGTTTTTT. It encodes CASSLRASGLRFTGELFF. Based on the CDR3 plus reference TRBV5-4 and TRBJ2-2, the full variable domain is ETGVTQSPTHLIKTRGQQVTLRCSSQSGHNTVSWYQQALGQGPQFIFQYYREEENGRGNFPPRFSGLQFPNYSSELNVNALELDDSALYLCASSLRASGLRFTGELFFGEGSRLTVL.

CDR3 in DNA: TGTGCCAGCTCACCACCGGGCGGGGCCTACACTGAAGCTTTCTTT. This gives the protein CASSPPGGAYTEAFF. The chain links TRBV18 to TRBJ1-1, with D possibly matching TRBD1 (5 bases). The CDR3 extends over 15 amino acids. Per the germline V gene, CDR1 is KGHSH and CDR2 is LQKENI. The ends were cut back, 0 bases at V and 3 bases at J, with 11 bases in the middle.

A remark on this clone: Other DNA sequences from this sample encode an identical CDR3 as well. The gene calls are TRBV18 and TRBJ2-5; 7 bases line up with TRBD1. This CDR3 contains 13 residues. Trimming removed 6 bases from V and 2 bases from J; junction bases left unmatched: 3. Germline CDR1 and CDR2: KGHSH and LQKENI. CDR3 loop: CASSPGQQETQYF. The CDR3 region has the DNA TGTGCCAGCTCGCCGGGACAGCAAGAGACCCAGTACTTC.

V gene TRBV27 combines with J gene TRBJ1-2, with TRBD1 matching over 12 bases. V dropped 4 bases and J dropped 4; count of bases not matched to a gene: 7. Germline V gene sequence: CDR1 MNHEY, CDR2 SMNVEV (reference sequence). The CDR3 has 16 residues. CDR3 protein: CASSSRDRGLVYGYTF. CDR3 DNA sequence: TGTGCCAGCAGTTCCCGGGACAGGGGGCTTGTCTATGGCTACACCTTC.

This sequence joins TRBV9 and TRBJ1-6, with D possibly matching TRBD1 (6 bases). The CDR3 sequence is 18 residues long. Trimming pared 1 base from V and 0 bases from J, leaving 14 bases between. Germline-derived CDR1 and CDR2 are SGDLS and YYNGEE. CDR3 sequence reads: CASSVLPLQGSYNSPLHF. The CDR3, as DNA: TGTGCCAGCAGCGTACTCCCCCTACAGGGCTCCTATAATTCACCCCTCCACTTT.

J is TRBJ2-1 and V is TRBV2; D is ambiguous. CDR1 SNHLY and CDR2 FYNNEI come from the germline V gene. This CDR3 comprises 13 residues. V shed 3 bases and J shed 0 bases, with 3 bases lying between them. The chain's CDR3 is CASSDNSYNEQFF. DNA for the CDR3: TGTGCCAGCAGTGATAACTCCTACAATGAGCAGTTCTTC. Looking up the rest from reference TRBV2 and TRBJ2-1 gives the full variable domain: EPEVTQTPSHQVTQMGQEVILRCVPISNHLYFYWYRQILGQKVEFLVSFYNNEISEKSEIFDDQFSVERPDGSNFTLKIRSTKLEDSAMYFCASSDNSYNEQFFGPGTRLTVL.